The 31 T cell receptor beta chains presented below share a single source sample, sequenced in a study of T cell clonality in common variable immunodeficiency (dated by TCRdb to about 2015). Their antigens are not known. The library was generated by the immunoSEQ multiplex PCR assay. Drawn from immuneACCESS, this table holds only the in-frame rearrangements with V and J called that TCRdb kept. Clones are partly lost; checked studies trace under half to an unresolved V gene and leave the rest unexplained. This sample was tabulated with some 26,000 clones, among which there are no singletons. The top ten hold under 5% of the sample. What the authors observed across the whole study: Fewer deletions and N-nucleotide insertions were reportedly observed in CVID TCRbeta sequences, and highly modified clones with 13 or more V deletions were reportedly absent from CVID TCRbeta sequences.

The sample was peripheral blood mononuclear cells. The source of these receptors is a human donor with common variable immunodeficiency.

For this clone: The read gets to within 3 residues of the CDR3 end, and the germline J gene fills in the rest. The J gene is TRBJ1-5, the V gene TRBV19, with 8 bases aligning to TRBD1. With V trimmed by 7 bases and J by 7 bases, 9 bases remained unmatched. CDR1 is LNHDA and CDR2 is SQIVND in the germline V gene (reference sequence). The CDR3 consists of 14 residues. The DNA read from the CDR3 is TGTGCCAGTACCGATCAGGGGGCGCACCAGCCC. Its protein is CASTDQGAHQP. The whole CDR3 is CASTDQGAHQPQHF.

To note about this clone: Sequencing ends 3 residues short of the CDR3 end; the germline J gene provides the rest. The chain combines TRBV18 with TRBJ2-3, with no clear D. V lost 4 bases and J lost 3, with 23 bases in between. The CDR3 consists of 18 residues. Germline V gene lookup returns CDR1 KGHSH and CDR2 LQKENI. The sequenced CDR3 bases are TGTGCCAGCTCACAATTTCCCCCGACTTCAAGACCTACAGATACG. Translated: CASSQFPPTSRPTDT. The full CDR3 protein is CASSQFPPTSRPTDTQYF.

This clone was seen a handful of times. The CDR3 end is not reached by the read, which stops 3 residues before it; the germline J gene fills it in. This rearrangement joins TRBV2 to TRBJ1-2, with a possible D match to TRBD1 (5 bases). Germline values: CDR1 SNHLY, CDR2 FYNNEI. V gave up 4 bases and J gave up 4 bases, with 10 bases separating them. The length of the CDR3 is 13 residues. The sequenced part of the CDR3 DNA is TGTGCCAGCAGTGTGGCAGGGAGCTATGGC. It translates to CASSVAGSYG. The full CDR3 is CASSVAGSYGYTF.

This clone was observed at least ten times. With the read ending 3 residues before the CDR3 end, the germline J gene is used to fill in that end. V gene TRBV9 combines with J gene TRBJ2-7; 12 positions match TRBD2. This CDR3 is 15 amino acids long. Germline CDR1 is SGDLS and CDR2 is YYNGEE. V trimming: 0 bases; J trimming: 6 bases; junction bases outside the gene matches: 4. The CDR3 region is CASSVGLAGVREQYF. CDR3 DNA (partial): TGTGCCAGCAGCGTAGGACTAGCGGGAGTTCGCGAG.

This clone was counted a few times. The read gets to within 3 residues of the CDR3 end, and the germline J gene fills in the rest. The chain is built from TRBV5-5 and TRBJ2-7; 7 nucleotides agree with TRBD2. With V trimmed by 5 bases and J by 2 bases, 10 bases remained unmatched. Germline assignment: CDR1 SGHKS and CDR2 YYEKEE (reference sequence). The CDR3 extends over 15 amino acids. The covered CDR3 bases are TGTGCCAGCAGGGATCAAAGCGGGATCCCCTACGAG. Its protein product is CASRDQSGIPYE. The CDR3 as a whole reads CASRDQSGIPYEQYF.

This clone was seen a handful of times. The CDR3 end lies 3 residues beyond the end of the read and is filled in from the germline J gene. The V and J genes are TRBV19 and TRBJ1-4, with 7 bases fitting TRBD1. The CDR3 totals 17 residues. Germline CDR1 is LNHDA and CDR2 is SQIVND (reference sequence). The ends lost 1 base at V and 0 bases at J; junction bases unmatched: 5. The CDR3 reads CASSIVGQRTTNEKLFF. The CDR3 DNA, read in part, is TGTGCCAGTAGTATAGTGGGACAGAGGACAACTAATGAAAAA.

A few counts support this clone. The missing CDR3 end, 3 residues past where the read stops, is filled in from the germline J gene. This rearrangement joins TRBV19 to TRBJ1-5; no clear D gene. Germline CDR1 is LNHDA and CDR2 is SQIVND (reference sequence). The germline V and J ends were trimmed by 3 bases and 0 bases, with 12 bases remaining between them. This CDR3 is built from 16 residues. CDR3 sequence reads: CASSIRQKNSNQPQHF. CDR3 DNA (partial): TGTGCCAGTAGTATTCGACAAAAAAATAGCAATCAGCCC.

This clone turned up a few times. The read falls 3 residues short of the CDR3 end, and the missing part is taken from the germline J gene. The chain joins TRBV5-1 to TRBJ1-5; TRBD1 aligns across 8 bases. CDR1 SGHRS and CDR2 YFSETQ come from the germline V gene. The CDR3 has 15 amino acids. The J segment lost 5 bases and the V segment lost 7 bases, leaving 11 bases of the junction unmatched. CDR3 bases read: TGCGCCAGCCGTGCGACAGGGGAGGGGTATCAGCCC. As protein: CASRATGEGYQP. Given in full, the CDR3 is CASRATGEGYQPQHF.

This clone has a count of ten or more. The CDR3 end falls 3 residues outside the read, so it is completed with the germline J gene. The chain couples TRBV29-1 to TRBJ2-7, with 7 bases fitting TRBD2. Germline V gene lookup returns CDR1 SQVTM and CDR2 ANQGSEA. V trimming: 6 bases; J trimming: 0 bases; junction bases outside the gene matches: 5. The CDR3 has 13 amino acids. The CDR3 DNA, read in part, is TGCAGCGTCGGGGGGAGGGGCTCCTACGAG. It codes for CSVGGRGSYE. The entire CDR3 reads CSVGGRGSYEQYF.

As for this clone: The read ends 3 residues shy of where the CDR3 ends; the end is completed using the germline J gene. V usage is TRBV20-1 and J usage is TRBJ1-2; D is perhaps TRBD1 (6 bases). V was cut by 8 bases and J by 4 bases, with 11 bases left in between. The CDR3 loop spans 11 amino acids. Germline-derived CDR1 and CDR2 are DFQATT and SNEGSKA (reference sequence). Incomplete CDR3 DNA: TGCAGTACACAGGGAGGCTATGGC. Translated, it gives CSTQGGYG. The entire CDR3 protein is CSTQGGYGYTF.

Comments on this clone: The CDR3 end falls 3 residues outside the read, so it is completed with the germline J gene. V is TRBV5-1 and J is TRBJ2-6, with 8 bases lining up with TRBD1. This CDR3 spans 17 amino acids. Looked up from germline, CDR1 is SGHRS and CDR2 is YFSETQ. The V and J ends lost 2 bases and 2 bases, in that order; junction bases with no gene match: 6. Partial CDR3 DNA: TGCGCCAGCAGCTTTCAGGGGGCACTGACTGGGGCCAACGTC. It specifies CASSFQGALTGANV. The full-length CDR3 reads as CASSFQGALTGANVLTF.

The CDR3 spells CASSPLFTAGLFYEQYF. The covered CDR3 bases are TGTGCCAGCTCACCACTCTTTACGGCGGGCTTGTTCTACGAG. The chain is built from TRBV18 and TRBJ2-7, with D possibly being TRBD2 (5 bases). The read comes to an end 3 residues before the CDR3 does, leaving the germline J gene to fill in the end. Trimming took off 1 base at V and 3 bases at J, with 19 bases between the two ends. CDR1 and CDR2 from the germline V gene are KGHSH and LQKENI. CDR3 length equals 17 residues.

The sequenced part of the CDR3 DNA is TGTGCCAGCAGATATGGGACAACCAGCAATCAGCCC. Its protein product is CASRYGTTSNQP. The full-length CDR3 reads as CASRYGTTSNQPQHF. The chain is built from TRBV7-8 and TRBJ1-5, with D maybe TRBD1 (6 bases). Coverage ceases 3 residues before the CDR3 finishes, and the germline J gene fills in the end. V was pared by 6 bases and J by 1 base, with 13 bases between. This CDR3 comprises 15 residues. Per the germline V gene, CDR1 is SGHVS and CDR2 is FQNEAQ.

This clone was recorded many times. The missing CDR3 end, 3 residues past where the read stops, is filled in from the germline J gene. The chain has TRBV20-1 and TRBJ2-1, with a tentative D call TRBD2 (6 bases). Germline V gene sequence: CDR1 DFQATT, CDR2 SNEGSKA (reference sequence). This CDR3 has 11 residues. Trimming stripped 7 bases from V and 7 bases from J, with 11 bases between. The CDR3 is CSEDRGNEQFF. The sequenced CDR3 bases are TGCAGTGAAGATCGGGGGAATGAG.

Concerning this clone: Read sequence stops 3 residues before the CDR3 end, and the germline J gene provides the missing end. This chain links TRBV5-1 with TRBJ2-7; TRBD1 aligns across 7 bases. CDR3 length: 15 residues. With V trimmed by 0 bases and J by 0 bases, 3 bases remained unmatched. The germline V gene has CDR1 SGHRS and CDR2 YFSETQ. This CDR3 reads CASSLVPGGSYEQYF. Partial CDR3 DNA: TGCGCCAGCAGCTTGGTTCCAGGGGGCTCCTACGAG.

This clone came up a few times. Incomplete CDR3 DNA: TGTGCCAGTAGTCGATCGACAGGGCTCTATGGC. Translated, it gives CASSRSTGLYG. The whole CDR3 is CASSRSTGLYGYTF. V gene TRBV19 combines with J gene TRBJ1-2, with 7 positions matching TRBD1. The sequenced fragment ends 3 residues before the CDR3 boundary, so the rest is inferred from the germline J gene. Germline CDR1 LNHDA, CDR2 SQIVND (reference sequence). V was clipped by 5 bases and J by 4 bases; unmatched bases: 7. The CDR3 covers 14 residues.

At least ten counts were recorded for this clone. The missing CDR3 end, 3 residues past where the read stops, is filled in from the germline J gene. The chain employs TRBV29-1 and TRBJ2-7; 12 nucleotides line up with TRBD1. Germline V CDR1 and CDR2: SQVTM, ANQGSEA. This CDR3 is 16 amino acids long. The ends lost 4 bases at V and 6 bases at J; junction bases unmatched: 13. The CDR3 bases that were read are TGCAGCGTTGGAGGATTATCGGGGACAGGGGGCCGCGAG. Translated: CSVGGLSGTGGRE. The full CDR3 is CSVGGLSGTGGREQYF.

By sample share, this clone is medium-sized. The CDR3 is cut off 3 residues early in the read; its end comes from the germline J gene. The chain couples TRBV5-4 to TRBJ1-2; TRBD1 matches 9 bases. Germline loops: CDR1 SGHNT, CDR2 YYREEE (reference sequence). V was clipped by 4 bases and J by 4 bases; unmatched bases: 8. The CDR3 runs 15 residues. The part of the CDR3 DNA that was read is TGTGCCAGCAGCACAGGGGGCGAGCGTGGCTATGGC. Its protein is CASSTGGERGYG. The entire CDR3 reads CASSTGGERGYGYTF.

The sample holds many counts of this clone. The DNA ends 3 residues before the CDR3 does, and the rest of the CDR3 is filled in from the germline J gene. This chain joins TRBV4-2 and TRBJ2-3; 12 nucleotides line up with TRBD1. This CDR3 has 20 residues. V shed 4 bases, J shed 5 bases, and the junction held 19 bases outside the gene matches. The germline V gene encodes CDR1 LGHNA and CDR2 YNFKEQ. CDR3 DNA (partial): TGTGCCAGCAGCCCCAACCCGGGACAGGGGGCGAGTGTGGGGGGAGATACG. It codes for CASSPNPGQGASVGGDT. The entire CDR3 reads CASSPNPGQGASVGGDTQYF.

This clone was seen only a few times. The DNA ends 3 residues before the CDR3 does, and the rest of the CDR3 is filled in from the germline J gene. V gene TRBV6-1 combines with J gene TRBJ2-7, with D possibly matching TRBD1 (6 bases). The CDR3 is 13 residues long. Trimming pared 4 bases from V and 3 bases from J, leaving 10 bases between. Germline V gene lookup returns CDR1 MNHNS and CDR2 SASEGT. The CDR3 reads CASSAGQLYEQYF. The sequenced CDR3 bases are TGTGCCAGCAGTGCTGGACAGCTCTACGAG.

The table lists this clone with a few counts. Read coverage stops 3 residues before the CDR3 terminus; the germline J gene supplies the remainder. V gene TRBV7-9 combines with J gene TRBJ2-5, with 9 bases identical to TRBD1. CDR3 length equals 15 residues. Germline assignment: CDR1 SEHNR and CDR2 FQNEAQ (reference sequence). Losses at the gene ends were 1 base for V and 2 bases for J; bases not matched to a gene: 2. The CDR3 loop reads CASSLVDRGQETQYF. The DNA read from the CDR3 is TGTGCCAGCAGCTTAGTCGACAGGGGGCAAGAGACC.

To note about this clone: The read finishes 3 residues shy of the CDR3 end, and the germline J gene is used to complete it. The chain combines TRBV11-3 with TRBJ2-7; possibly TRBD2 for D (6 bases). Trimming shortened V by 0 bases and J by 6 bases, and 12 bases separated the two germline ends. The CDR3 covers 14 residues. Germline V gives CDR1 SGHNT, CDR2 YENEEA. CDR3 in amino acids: CASSLDSVRGEQYF. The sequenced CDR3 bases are TGTGCCAGCAGCTTAGATTCGGTGCGGGGCGAG.

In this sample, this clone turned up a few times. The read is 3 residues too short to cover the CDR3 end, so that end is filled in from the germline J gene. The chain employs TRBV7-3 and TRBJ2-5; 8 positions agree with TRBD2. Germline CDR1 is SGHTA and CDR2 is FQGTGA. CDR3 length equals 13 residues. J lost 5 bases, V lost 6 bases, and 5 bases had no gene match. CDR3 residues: CASSPGGRETQYF. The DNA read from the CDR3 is TGTGCCAGCAGTCCGGGGGGGAGGGAGACC.

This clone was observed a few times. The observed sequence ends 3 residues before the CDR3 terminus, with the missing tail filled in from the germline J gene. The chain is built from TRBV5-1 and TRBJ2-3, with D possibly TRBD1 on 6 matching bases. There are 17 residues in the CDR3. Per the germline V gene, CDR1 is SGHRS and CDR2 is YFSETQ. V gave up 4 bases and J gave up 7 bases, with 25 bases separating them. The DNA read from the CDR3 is TGCGCCAGCAGCACGGACCCCGACAGGCAACTAGGGAATACG. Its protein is CASSTDPDRQLGNT. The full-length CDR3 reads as CASSTDPDRQLGNTQYF.

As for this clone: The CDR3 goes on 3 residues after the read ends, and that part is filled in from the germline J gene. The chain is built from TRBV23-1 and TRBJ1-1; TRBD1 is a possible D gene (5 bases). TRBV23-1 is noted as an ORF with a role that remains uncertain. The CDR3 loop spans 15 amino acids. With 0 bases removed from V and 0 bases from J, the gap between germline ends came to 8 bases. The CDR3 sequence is CASSQSRQLNTEAFF. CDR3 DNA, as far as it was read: TGCGCCAGCAGTCAATCAAGACAGTTGAACACTGAA.

The sequenced part of the CDR3 DNA is TGTGCCAGCAGTGCCCGGACAGTACTAGGTCAGCCC. Protein sequence: CASSARTVLGQP. The full CDR3 protein reads CASSARTVLGQPQHF. The chain employs TRBV6-1 and TRBJ1-5; D possibly corresponds to TRBD1 (6 bases). The read terminates 3 residues ahead of where the CDR3 ends, so the germline J gene completes it. Germline assignment: CDR1 MNHNS and CDR2 SASEGT. The V end lost 4 bases, the J end lost 6 bases, and 16 bases lay between the germline ends. The CDR3 has 15 amino acids.

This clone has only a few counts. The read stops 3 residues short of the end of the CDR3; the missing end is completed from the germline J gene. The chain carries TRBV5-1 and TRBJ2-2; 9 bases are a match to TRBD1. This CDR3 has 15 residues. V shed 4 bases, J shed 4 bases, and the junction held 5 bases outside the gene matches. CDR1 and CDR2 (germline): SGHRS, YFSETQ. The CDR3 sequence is CASSPRTGATGELFF. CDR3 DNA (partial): TGCGCCAGCAGCCCCCGGACAGGGGCCACCGGGGAG.

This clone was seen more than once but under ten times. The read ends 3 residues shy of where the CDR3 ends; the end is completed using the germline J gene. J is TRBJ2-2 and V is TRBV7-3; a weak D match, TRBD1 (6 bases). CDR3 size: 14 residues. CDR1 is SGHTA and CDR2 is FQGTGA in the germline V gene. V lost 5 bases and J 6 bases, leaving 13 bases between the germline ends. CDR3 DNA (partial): TGTGCCAGCAGCCCCGTGGGGGCGGCCGGGGAG. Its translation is CASSPVGAAGE. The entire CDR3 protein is CASSPVGAAGELFF.

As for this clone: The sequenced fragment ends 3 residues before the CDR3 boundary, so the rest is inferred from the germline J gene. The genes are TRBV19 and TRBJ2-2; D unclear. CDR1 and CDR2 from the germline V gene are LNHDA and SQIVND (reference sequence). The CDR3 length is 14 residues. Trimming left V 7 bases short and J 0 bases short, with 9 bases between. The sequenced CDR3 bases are TGTGCCAGTACCCTATACTCGAACACCGGGGAG. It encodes CASTLYSNTGE. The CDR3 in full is CASTLYSNTGELFF.

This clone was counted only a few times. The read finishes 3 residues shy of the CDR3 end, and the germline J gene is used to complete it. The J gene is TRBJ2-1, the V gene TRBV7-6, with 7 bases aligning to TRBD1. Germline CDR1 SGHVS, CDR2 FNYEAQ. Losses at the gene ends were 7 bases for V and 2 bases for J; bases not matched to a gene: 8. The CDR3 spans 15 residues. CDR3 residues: CASTTDRATYNEQFF. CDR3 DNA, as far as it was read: TGTGCCAGCACCACCGACAGGGCAACCTACAATGAG. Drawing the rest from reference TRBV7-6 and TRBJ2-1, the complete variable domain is GAGVSQSPRYKVTKRGQDVALRCDPISGHVSLYWYRQALGQGPEFLTYFNYEAQQDKSGLPNDRFSAERPEGSISTLTIQRTEQRDSAMYRCASTTDRATYNEQFFGPGTRLTVL.

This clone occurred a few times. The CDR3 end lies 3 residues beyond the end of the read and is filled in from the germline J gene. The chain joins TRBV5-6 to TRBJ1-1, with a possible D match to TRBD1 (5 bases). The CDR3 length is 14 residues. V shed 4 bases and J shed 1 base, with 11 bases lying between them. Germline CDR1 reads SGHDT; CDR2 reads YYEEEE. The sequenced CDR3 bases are TGTGCCAGCAGCCCGGACATCCAGAACACTGAA. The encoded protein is CASSPDIQNTE. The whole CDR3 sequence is CASSPDIQNTEAFF.